Listed here are 32 T cell receptor beta chains from one sample, sequenced in a study of T cells in Graves' hyperthyroidism and ophthalmopathy. Amplification of TCR beta CDR3 regions was performed using RNA transcripts as template. The primer set for the first-round RT-PCR of the TCR CDR3 was HTBI. A single record per CDR3 protein comes from TCRdb applying MiXCR to the multiplex PCR reads. The sample yields roughly 700,000 distinct CDR3 sequences, about 15% seen once. The sequenced material came from blood. All receptors derive from a woman younger than 35 with Graves' hyperthyroidism.

The rearrangement joins TRBV6-1 to TRBJ2-2; maybe TRBD2 (6 bases). V was clipped by 8 bases and J by 4 bases, with 17 bases between them. This CDR3 is 15 amino acids long. The germline V gene encodes CDR1 MNHNS and CDR2 SASEGT. CDR3 region: CASRLGGVSTGELFF. DNA of the CDR3: TGTGCCAGCCGTCTCGGGGGAGTCAGCACCGGGGAGCTGTTTTTT.

The chain combines TRBV4-1 with TRBJ2-3; D is possibly TRBD2 (5 bases). Per germline, CDR1 MGHRA and CDR2 YSYEKL. V gave up 0 bases and J gave up 3 bases, with 19 bases separating them. This CDR3 contains 18 residues. The CDR3 DNA is TGCGCCAGCAGCCAAGACGCCGCTAGCCGAGTAGGAACAGATACGCAGTATTTT. This gives the protein CASSQDAASRVGTDTQYF.

This clonotype was counted ten times or more. The gene calls are TRBV10-3 and TRBJ2-5, with 8 bases matching TRBD1. V lost 5 bases, J lost 2 bases, and 1 base stayed unmatched. The germline V gene has CDR1 ENHRY and CDR2 SYGVKD. The CDR3 runs to 13 residues. CDR3 loop: CAISYRGQETQYF. As DNA, the CDR3 is TGTGCCATCAGTTACAGGGGGCAAGAGACCCAGTACTTC.

This clonotype was seen many times. The rearrangement uses TRBV20-1 and TRBJ2-1; 10 bases align to TRBD1. This CDR3 has 13 amino acids. The germline CDR1 and CDR2 sequences are DFQATT and SNEGSKA (reference sequence). Trimming removed 8 bases from V and 11 bases from J; junction bases left unmatched: 12. CDR3 nucleotides: TGCAGTCCGAGGGAGGACAGGGGGGTGAAGCAGTTCTTC. This translates into CSPREDRGVKQFF.

Many counts were recorded for this clonotype. The rearrangement links TRBV28 to TRBJ1-2; the D is unclear. This CDR3 has 15 amino acids. V dropped 10 bases and J dropped 8 bases, with 26 bases sitting between them. From germline, CDR1 is MDHEN and CDR2 SYDVKM. CDR3 coding DNA: TGTGCCATTCCGAGCGGTGACACGGCCTCGAAAGGCTACACCTTC. It is translated as CAIPSGDTASKGYTF.

This clonotype was recorded many times. This chain joins TRBV6-5 and TRBJ2-2; D unclear. The germline V gene has CDR1 MNHEY and CDR2 SVGAGI. V lost 2 bases to trimming and J lost 5 bases, with 3 bases between them. The CDR3 runs to 12 residues. CDR3 DNA sequence: TGTGCCAGCAGTTACACGACCGGGGAGCTGTTTTTT. Amino acid sequence: CASSYTTGELFF.

This clonotype was recorded many times. The genes are TRBV25-1 and TRBJ2-1; no clear D gene. CDR1 and CDR2 from the germline V gene are MGHDK and SYGVNS. CDR3 size: 12 residues. The V end lost 2 bases, the J end lost 8 bases, and 7 bases lay between the germline ends. The CDR3: CASSEILHEQFF. The DNA for the CDR3 is TGTGCCAGCAGTGAAATTTTGCATGAGCAGTTCTTC. The full variable domain, in which reference TRBV25-1 and TRBJ2-1 provide the parts outside the CDR3, is EADIYQTPRYLVIGTGKKITLECSQTMGHDKMYWYQQDPGMELHLIHYSYGVNSTEKGDLSSESTVSRIRTEHFPLTLESARPSHTSQYLCASSEILHEQFFGPGTRLTVL.

This clonotype was detected ten times or more. The chain carries TRBV28 and TRBJ2-7, with D uncertain. Germline V gene sequence: CDR1 MDHEN, CDR2 SYDVKM. The CDR3 runs to 14 residues. V lost 3 bases, J lost 7 bases, and 16 bases lay in between. The CDR3 DNA is TGTGCCAGCAGTTTCCCTACGAGTGGGGATGAGCAGTACTTC. Protein: CASSFPTSGDEQYF.

Ten or more counts support this clonotype. The chain combines TRBV7-2 with TRBJ2-3; possible D gene TRBD2, 5 bases. Trimming shortened V by 5 bases and J by 2 bases, and 17 bases separated the two germline ends. In germline, CDR1 is SGHTA, CDR2 FQGNSA. This CDR3 has 16 residues. The DNA for the CDR3 is TGTGCCAGCAGCCCCGCGGGCCCCACTCCCACAGATACGCAGTATTTT. Translation: CASSPAGPTPTDTQYF.

This clonotype appeared a few times. The rearrangement joins TRBV28 to TRBJ2-3; D not certain. The germline V gene has CDR1 MDHEN and CDR2 SYDVKM. V lost 6 bases and J 3 bases, leaving 13 bases between the germline ends. The CDR3 runs to 14 residues. DNA for the CDR3: TGTGCCAGCAGCTCTAAATTGTTAACAGATACGCAGTATTTT. Protein sequence: CASSSKLLTDTQYF.

There are a few counts of this clonotype. This chain links TRBV2 with TRBJ1-1; D is unresolved. Trimming removed 5 bases at V and 8 bases at J, with 9 bases between. Germline V gene sequence: CDR1 SNHLY, CDR2 FYNNEI. The CDR3 has 11 amino acids. The CDR3 here is CASSYGVEAFF. The CDR3 coding sequence is TGTGCCAGCAGTTACGGGGTAGAAGCTTTCTTT.

This clonotype was seen at least ten times. The genes are TRBV4-1 and TRBJ1-6; a possible D gene is TRBD1 (6 bases). Trimming shortened V by 3 bases and J by 5 bases, and 11 bases separated the two germline ends. Germline V gene lookup returns CDR1 MGHRA and CDR2 YSYEKL. The CDR3 sequence is 15 residues long. The chain's CDR3 is CASSQMTGDNSPLHF. In DNA, the CDR3 is TGCGCCAGCAGCCAGATGACAGGAGATAATTCACCCCTCCACTTT.

This clonotype was seen at least ten times. The CDR3 DNA follows: TGTGCCAGCAGCCAAGTTTGGGAGGGCGAGGATGGCCACTATGGCTACACCTTC. Protein product: CASSQVWEGEDGHYGYTF. The rearrangement links TRBV3-1 to TRBJ1-2; no firm D call. V lost 1 base and J lost 3, with 21 bases in between. The CDR3 is 18 residues long. Germline-derived CDR1 and CDR2 are LGHDT and YNNKEL (reference sequence).

V gene TRBV27 combines with J gene TRBJ2-4; D could derive from TRBD1 or TRBD2 (5 bases each). Germline CDR1 MNHEY, CDR2 SMNVEV (reference sequence). V lost 4 bases and J 9 bases, leaving 13 bases between the germline ends. CDR3 length equals 13 residues. The CDR3 DNA sequence: TGTGCCAGCAGTTGGGGGAGCTCAGGCATTCAGTACTTC. Translation gives CASSWGSSGIQYF.

This clonotype showed up many times. This chain connects TRBV3-1 to TRBJ2-7; D unclear. Germline V gene data show CDR1 as LGHDT and CDR2 as YNNKEL (reference sequence). CDR3 size: 15 residues. The V and J ends lost 0 bases and 2 bases respectively, with 11 bases between them. CDR3 residues: CASSQDLWLTYEQYF. In nucleotides, the CDR3 is TGTGCCAGCAGCCAAGATTTGTGGCTAACCTACGAGCAGTACTTC.

The chain recombines TRBV7-2 with TRBJ2-1; 7 bases line up with TRBD2. Germline CDR1 is SGHTA and CDR2 is FQGNSA. V shed 5 bases, J shed 6 bases, and the junction held 10 bases outside the gene matches. The CDR3 has 15 amino acids. The chain's CDR3 is CASSQRAGETNEQFF. The DNA of the CDR3 is TGTGCCAGCAGCCAAAGGGCGGGAGAGACCAATGAGCAGTTCTTC.

This clonotype has ten or more counts. The chain is built from TRBV6-6 and TRBJ2-5, with D uncertain. V was clipped by 0 bases and J by 2 bases, with 13 bases between them. CDR1 and CDR2 (germline): MNHNY, SVGAGI (reference sequence). The CDR3 contains 16 residues. CDR3 sequence reads: CASSYSPGTLQETQYF. The CDR3, as DNA: TGTGCCAGCAGTTACTCTCCAGGAACCTTACAAGAGACCCAGTACTTC.

This clonotype was counted only a few times. One end of the junction does not line up with germline, which may come from a read error. The J gene is TRBJ2-4, the V gene TRBV11-2; 7 positions match TRBD1. The CDR3 has 18 amino acids. Germline loops: CDR1 SGHAT, CDR2 FQNNGV. In DNA form, the CDR3 reads TGTGCCAGCAGCTCCCCCTTTCGACAGGGCTACGGCAAAAACATTCGGTACTTC. Translating it yields CASSSPFRQGYGKNIRYF.

This clonotype was recorded a few times. CDR3 in DNA: TGTGCCTGGAGTGGAACCCGACTAGCGGGAGGGCCGAGTGTAGACACCGGGGAGCTGTTTTTT. This encodes CAWSGTRLAGGPSVDTGELFF. The chain links TRBV30 to TRBJ2-2, with 14 nucleotides matching TRBD2. V lost 1 base and J lost 3; bases outside the gene matches: 16. CDR3 size: 21 residues. The germline gives CDR1 GTSNPN, CDR2 SVGIG (reference sequence).

The J gene is TRBJ2-6, the V gene TRBV20-1, with D perhaps matching TRBD1 or TRBD2 (5 bases each). This CDR3 spans 18 amino acids. Trimming took off 1 base at V and 0 bases at J, with 16 bases between the two ends. The germline V gene encodes CDR1 DFQATT and CDR2 SNEGSKA (reference sequence). The CDR3 here is CSARGAGTDVSGANVLTF. The CDR3 nucleotides read TGCAGTGCTAGAGGTGCCGGGACCGACGTCTCTGGGGCCAACGTCCTGACTTTC.

This clonotype showed up many times. This may arise from a read error, as a much more abundant clone is one base away. This rearrangement joins TRBV11-2 to TRBJ2-1; possibly TRBD2 for D (6 bases). Between the trimmed V and J ends, which lost 3 bases and 5 bases, there was a span of 17 bases. CDR3 length equals 16 residues. Germline CDR1 and CDR2: SGHAT and FQNNGV. The CDR3 DNA sequence: TGTGCCAGCAGCTTTAGGTTGGCGGGAAGAAACAATGAGCAGTTCTTC. Its translation is CASSFRLAGRNNEQFF. The full variable domain, completed using reference TRBV11-2 and TRBJ2-1, is EAGVAQSPRYKIIEKRQSVAFWCNPISGHATLYWYQQILGQGPKLLIQFQNNGVVDDSQLPKDRFSAERLKGVDSTLKIQPAKLEDSAVYLCASSFRLAGRNNEQFFGPGTRLTVL.

This clonotype was observed a handful of times. This chain links TRBV29-1 with TRBJ2-5; 9 bases agree with TRBD1. Germline V gene lookup returns CDR1 SQVTM and CDR2 ANQGSEA. Trimming at V came to 5 bases and at J to 4 bases, leaving 11 bases not matched to a gene. The CDR3 loop spans 15 amino acids. The CDR3 region is CSVKHGTGPVETQYF. The CDR3 DNA sequence: TGCAGCGTTAAACACGGGACAGGGCCGGTAGAGACCCAGTACTTC.

The rearrangement joins TRBV19 to TRBJ2-2; unclear D gene. CDR3 length: 16 amino acids. V lost 1 base, J lost 3 bases, and 12 bases lay in between. The germline gives CDR1 LNHDA, CDR2 SQIVND (reference sequence). CDR3 residues: CASSIAGMVDTGELFF. The DNA for the CDR3 is TGTGCCAGTAGTATAGCTGGGATGGTGGACACCGGGGAGCTGTTTTTT.

The chain is built from TRBV14 and TRBJ2-7; 8 bases agree with TRBD1. Trimming cost V 4 bases and J 6 bases; bases outside gene matches: 5. The length of the CDR3 is 13 residues. Per the germline V gene, CDR1 is SGHDN and CDR2 is FVKESK. The CDR3: CASSPTGVGEQYF. CDR3 DNA sequence: TGTGCCAGCAGCCCGACAGGGGTGGGCGAGCAGTACTTC.

This clonotype was seen ten or more times. The genes are TRBV2 and TRBJ1-4; D possibly corresponds to TRBD1 (5 bases). The V gene lost 8 bases and the J gene lost 0 bases, with 7 bases spanning the gap. This CDR3 comprises 13 residues. Germline lookup yields CDR1 SNHLY and CDR2 FYNNEI. CDR3 sequence: CASGGATNEKLFF. The CDR3 bases are TGTGCCAGCGGGGGAGCAACTAATGAAAAACTGTTTTTT.

Comments on this clonotype: Compared with germline, one end of the junction differs, possibly owing to a read error. The genes are TRBV5-6 and TRBJ1-6; the D is unclear. Germline lookup yields CDR1 SGHDT and CDR2 YYEEEE. The CDR3 totals 16 residues. The CDR3 DNA follows: TGTGCCAGCAACTTGTCCCCCGTGGTTGGGAATTCACCCCTCCACTTT. This gives the protein CASNLSPVVGNSPLHF.

This clonotype was counted at least ten times. This chain uses TRBV20-1 with TRBJ2-7; D tentatively fits TRBD1 or TRBD2 (7 bases each). Germline V gene sequence: CDR1 DFQATT, CDR2 SNEGSKA (reference sequence). The CDR3 is made up of 13 amino acids. The V and J ends lost 1 base and 5 bases respectively, with 12 bases between them. The CDR3 loop is CSARVQGGNEQYF. Here the CDR3 DNA reads TGCAGTGCTAGAGTGCAGGGGGGGAACGAGCAGTACTTC.

At least ten counts were recorded for this clonotype. The chain couples TRBV2 to TRBJ2-1, with 11 positions matching TRBD2. Germline V gene data show CDR1 as SNHLY and CDR2 as FYNNEI. This CDR3 region has 16 residues. J gave up 8 bases and V 6 bases, and 12 bases lay outside the gene matches. As DNA, the CDR3 is TGTGCCAGCAGGGGACTAGCGGAAGGCGTAGGCGATGAGCAGTTCTTC. It specifies CASRGLAEGVGDEQFF.

This clonotype was detected many times. The rearrangement links TRBV18 to TRBJ1-2; the match to TRBD1 covers 7 bases. V lost 5 bases and J lost 2; bases outside the gene matches: 5. CDR3 length equals 14 residues. Germline CDR1 KGHSH, CDR2 LQKENI. Here the CDR3 reads CASSKTGVNYGYTF. CDR3 nucleotide sequence: TGTGCCAGCTCAAAAACAGGGGTCAACTATGGCTACACCTTC.

V usage is TRBV5-1 and J usage is TRBJ2-7, with TRBD2 identical over 9 bases. This CDR3 has 15 residues. The V gene end was trimmed by 4 bases and the J gene end by 3 bases; junction bases not matched to a gene: 8. The germline V gene encodes CDR1 SGHRS and CDR2 YFSETQ. The CDR3 loop is CASSGAGGNSYEQYF. The CDR3 DNA reads as TGCGCCAGCAGCGGGGCGGGAGGGAATAGCTACGAGCAGTACTTC. Combining the CDR3 with reference TRBV5-1 and TRBJ2-7 gives the whole variable domain KAGVTQTPRYLIKTRGQQVTLSCSPISGHRSVSWYQQTPGQGLQFLFEYFSETQRNKGNFPGRFSGRQFSNSRSEMNVSTLELGDSALYLCASSGAGGNSYEQYFGPGTRLTVT.

V and J are TRBV20-1 and TRBJ2-1; no clear D. This CDR3 contains 13 residues. Looked up from germline, CDR1 is DFQATT and CDR2 is SNEGSKA (reference sequence). Trimming took off 4 bases at V and 3 bases at J, with 10 bases between the two ends. The CDR3 DNA reads TGCAGTGCTATCCGTCCCATCTACAATGAGCAGTTCTTC. Amino acid sequence: CSAIRPIYNEQFF.

Within the sample, this clonotype is medium-sized. The V gene is TRBV7-3, the J gene TRBJ2-1, with a possible D match to TRBD2 (5 bases). CDR1 is SGHTA and CDR2 is FQGTGA in the germline V gene. The CDR3 extends over 13 amino acids. V was shortened by 5 bases and J by 0 bases, with 5 bases between the two germline ends. The CDR3 DNA sequence: TGTGCCAGCAGCCGGGGCTCCTACAATGAGCAGTTCTTC. It codes for CASSRGSYNEQFF.